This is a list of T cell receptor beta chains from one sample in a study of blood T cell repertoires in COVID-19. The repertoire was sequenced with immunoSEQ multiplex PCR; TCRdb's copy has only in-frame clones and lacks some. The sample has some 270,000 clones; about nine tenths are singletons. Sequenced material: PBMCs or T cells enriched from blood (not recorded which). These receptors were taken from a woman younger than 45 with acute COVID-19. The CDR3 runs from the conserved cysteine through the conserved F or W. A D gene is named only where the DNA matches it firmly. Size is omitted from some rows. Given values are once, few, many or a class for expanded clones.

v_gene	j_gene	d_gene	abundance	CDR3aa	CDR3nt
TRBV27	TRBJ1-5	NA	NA	CASSFISGLDQPQHF	TGTGCCAGCAGTTTTATTTCAGGGCTGGACCAGCCCCAGCATTTT
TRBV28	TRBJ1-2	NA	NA	CASSAGLGGQYGYTF	TGTGCCAGCAGTGCAGGCCTGGGGGGTCAATATGGCTACACCTTC
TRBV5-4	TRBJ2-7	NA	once	CASSVPGHLDSYEQYF	TGTGCCAGCAGCGTTCCGGGACATCTCGACTCCTACGAGCAGTACTTC
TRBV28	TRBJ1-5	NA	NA	CASSLTDSNQPQHF	TGTGCCAGCAGTTTAACTGATAGCAATCAGCCCCAGCATTTT
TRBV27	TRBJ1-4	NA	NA	CASSSQGFANEKLFF	TGTGCCAGCAGTTCGCAGGGGTTTGCTAATGAAAAACTGTTTTTT
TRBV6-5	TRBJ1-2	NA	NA	CASSYGPGAESYGYTF	TGTGCCAGCAGTTACGGTCCTGGGGCAGAGTCTTATGGCTACACCTTC
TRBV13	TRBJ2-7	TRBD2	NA	CASSLETSGAYEQYF	TGTGCCAGCAGCTTAGAGACTAGCGGGGCCTACGAGCAGTACTTC
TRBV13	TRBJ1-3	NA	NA	CASSLETGFGNTIYF	TGTGCCAGCAGCTTGGAAACAGGGTTTGGAAACACCATATATTTT
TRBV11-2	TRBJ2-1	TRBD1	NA	CASSFTDRGSYNEQFF	TGTGCCAGCAGCTTCACGGACAGGGGATCCTACAATGAGCAGTTCTTC
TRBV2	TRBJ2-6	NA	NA	CASPRTRAGANVLTF	TGTGCCAGCCCAAGGACGAGGGCTGGGGCCAACGTCCTGACTTTC
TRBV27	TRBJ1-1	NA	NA	CASSLFGGKYNTEAFF	TGTGCCAGCAGTTTATTTGGGGGCAAGTACAACACTGAAGCTTTCTTT
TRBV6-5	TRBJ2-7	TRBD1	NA	CASSTAGTGEQYF	TGTGCCAGCAGTACCGCCGGGACAGGCGAGCAGTACTTC
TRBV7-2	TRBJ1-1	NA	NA	CASSLGSGHPNTEAFF	TGTGCCAGCAGCTTAGGATCGGGACACCCGAACACTGAAGCTTTCTTT
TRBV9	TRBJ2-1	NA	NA	CASSAYDFGNEQFF	TGTGCCAGCAGCGCATATGACTTTGGCAATGAGCAGTTCTTC
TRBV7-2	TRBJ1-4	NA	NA	CASSVEGLVTKLFF	TGTGCCAGCAGCGTAGAGGGGTTGGTTACAAAACTGTTTTTT
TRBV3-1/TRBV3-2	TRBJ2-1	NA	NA	CATGTSYNEQFF	TGTGCCACCGGGACTTCCTACAATGAGCAGTTCTTC
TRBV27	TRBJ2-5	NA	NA	CASRRNQETQYF	TGTGCCAGCAGGAGGAACCAAGAGACCCAGTACTTC
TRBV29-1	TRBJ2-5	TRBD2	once	CSVDSWKREQETQYF	TGCAGCGTTGACTCTTGGAAGCGGGAACAAGAGACCCAGTACTTC
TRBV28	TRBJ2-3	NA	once	CASSLSIGGSTDTQYF	TGTGCCAGCAGTTTGAGTATTGGCGGGAGCACAGATACGCAGTATTTT
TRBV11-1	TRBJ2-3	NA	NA	CASSLTDTTDTQYF	TGTGCCAGCAGCTTAACAGACACCACAGATACGCAGTATTTT
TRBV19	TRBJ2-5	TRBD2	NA	CASRGRRRLAGNQETQYF	TGTGCCAGTCGAGGTCGGAGGAGACTAGCGGGGAACCAAGAGACCCAGTACTTC
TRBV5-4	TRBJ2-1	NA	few	CASSSGQDNEQFF	TGTGCCAGCAGCTCAGGGCAGGACAATGAGCAGTTCTTC
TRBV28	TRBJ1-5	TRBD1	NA	CASSLGTGSQPQHF	TGTGCCAGCAGTTTAGGGACAGGGTCTCAGCCCCAGCATTTT
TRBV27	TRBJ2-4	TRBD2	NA	CASSLSRGDIQYF	TGTGCCAGCAGTTTATCCCGGGGGGACATTCAGTACTTC
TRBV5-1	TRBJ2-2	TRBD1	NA	CASSLVGQGSNTGELFF	TGCGCCAGCAGCTTGGTGGGACAGGGGTCGAACACCGGGGAGCTGTTTTTT
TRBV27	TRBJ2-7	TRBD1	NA	CASSFGTGLYEQYF	TGTGCCAGCAGTTTCGGGACAGGGCTCTACGAGCAGTACTTC
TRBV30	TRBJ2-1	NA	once	CAWKLGNEQFF	TGTGCCTGGAAACTCGGCAATGAGCAGTTCTTC
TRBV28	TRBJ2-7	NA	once	CASSFTGSSYEQYF	TGTGCCAGCAGTTTTACAGGGTCCTCCTACGAGCAGTACTTC
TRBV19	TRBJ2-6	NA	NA	CASSHAQGYGANVLTF	TGTGCCAGTAGTCATGCCCAGGGGTATGGGGCCAACGTCCTGACTTTC
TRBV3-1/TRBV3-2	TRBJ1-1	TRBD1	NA	CASSQGTGGAQGAFF	TGTGCCAGCAGCCAAGGGACAGGGGGCGCCCAGGGAGCTTTCTTT
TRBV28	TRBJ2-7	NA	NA	CASSNNPRAYEQYF	TGTGCCAGCAGTAATAACCCCAGGGCCTACGAGCAGTACTTC
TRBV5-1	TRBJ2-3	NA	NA	CASSLANQIADTQYF	TGCGCCAGCAGCTTGGCCAACCAGATAGCGGATACGCAGTATTTT
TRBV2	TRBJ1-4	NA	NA	CASSWGRGGEKLFF	TGTGCCAGCAGCTGGGGGAGGGGAGGCGAAAAACTGTTTTTT
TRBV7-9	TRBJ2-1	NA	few	CASSLGGSNEQFF	TGTGCCAGCAGCTTAGGAGGGTCCAATGAGCAGTTCTTC